This T cell receptor beta chain was profiled in a study of blood T cell repertoires in COVID-19. Whole-study context: Sample material is recorded as cDNA or gDNA derived from T cells, B-cell-depleted T cells, or PBMCs.

In the authors' methods: It was from reference gene primer amplification that nucleated cell counts were estimated. Measured with immunoSEQ multiplex PCR; TCRdb has only the in-frame clones, and not every one. That table gives V, J and clone size, and the DNA gave D and trimming. Here the sample spans roughly 330,000 clones, around 87% being singletons. Enrolled through a virtual design, the participants were between roughly 18 and 90 years of age and came from about two dozen US areas. Donors of Cohort 3 who recovered were those that had two negative PCRs, clearance, or symptom resolution. The germline gives CDR1 SGHRS, CDR2 YFSETQ. The ends lost 3 bases at V and 9 bases at J; junction bases unmatched: 9. The CDR3 totals 14 residues.

Sequencing input: PBMCs or T cells enriched from blood (not recorded which). This sequence was found in a woman in her thirties who had recovered from COVID-19. V and J are TRBV5-1 and TRBJ2-1; TRBD1 matches 7 bases. CDR3 residues: CASSSRQGEGEQFF. For the CDR3, the DNA is TGCGCCAGCAGCTCCCGACAGGGAGAGGGTGAGCAGTTCTTC.